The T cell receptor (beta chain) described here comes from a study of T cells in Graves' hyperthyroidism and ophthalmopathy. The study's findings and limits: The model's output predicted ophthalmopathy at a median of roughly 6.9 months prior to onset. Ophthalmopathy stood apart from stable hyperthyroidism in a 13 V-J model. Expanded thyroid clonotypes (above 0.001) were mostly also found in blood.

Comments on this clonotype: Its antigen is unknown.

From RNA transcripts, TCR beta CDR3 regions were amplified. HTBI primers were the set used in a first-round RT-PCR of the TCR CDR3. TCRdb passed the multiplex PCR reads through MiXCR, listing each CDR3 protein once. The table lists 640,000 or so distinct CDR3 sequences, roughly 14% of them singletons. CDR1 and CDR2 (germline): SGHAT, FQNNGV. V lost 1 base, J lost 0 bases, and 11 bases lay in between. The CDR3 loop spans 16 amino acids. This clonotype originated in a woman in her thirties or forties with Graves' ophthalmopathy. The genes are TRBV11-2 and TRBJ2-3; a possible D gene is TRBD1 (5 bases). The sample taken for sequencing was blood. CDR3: CASSLGSGSSTDTQYF. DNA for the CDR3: TGTGCCAGCAGCTTAGGTTCAGGGTCTAGCACAGATACGCAGTATTTT.